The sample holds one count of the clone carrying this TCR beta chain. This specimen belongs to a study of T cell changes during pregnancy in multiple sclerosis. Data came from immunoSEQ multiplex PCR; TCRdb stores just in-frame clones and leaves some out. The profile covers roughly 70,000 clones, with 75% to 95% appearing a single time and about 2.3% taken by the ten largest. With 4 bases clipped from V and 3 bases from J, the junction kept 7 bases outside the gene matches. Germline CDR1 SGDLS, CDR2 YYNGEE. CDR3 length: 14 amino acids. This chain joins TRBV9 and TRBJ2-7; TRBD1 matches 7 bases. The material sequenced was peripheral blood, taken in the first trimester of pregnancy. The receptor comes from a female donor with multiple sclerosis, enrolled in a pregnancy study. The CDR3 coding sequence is TGTGCCAGCAGCCCCGGGACAGTGTTCTACGAGCAGTACTTC. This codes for CASSPGTVFYEQYF.